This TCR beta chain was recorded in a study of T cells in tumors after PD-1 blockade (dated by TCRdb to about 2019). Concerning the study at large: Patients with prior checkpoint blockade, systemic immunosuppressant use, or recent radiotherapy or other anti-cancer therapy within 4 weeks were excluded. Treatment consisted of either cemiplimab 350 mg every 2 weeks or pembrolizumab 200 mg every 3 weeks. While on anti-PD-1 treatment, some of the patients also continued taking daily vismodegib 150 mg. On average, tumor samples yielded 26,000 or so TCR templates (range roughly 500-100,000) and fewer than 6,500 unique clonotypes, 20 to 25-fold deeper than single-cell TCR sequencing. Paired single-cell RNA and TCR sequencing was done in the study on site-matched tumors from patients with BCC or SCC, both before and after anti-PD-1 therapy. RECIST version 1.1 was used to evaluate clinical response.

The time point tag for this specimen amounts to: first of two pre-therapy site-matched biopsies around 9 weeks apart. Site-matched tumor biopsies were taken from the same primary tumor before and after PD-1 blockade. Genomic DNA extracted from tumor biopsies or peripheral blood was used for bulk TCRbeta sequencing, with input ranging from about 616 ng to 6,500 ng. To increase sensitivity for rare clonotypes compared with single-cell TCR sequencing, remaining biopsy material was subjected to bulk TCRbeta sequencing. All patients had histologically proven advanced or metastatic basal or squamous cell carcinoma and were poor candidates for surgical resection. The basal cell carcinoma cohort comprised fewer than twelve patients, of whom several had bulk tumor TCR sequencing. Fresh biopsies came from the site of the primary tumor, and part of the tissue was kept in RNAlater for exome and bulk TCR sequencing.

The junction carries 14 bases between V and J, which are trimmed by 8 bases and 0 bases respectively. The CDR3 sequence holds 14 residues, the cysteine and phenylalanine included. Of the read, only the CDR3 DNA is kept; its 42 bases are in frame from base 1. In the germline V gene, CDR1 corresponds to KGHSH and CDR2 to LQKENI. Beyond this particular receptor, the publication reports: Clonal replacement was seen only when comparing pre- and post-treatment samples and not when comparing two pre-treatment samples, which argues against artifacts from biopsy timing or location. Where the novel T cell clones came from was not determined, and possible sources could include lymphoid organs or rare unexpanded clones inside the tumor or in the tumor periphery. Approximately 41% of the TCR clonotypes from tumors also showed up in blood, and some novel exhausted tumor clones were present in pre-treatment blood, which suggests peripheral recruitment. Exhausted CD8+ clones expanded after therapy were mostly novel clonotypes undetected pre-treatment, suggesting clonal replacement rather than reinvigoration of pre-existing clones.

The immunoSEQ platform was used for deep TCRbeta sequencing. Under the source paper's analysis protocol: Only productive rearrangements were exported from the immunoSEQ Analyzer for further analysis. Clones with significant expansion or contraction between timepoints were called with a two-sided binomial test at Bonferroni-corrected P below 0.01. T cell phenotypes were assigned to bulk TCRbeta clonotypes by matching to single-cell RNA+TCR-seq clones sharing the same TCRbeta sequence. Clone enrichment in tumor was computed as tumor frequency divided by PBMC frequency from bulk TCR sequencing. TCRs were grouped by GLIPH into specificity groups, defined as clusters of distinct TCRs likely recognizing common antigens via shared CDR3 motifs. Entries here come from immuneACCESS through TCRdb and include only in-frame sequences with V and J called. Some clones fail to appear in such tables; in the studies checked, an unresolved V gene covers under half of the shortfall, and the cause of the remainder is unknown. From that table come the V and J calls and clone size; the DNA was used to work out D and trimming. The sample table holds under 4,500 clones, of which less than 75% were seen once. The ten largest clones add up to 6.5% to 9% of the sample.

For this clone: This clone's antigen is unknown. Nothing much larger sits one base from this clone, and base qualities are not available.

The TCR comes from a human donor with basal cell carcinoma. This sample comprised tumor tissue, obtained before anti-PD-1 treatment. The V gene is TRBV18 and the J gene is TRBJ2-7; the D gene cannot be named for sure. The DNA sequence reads TGTGCCAGCACGGCCCTGGAGTACTCCTACGAGCAGTACTTC. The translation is CASTALEYSYEQYF.